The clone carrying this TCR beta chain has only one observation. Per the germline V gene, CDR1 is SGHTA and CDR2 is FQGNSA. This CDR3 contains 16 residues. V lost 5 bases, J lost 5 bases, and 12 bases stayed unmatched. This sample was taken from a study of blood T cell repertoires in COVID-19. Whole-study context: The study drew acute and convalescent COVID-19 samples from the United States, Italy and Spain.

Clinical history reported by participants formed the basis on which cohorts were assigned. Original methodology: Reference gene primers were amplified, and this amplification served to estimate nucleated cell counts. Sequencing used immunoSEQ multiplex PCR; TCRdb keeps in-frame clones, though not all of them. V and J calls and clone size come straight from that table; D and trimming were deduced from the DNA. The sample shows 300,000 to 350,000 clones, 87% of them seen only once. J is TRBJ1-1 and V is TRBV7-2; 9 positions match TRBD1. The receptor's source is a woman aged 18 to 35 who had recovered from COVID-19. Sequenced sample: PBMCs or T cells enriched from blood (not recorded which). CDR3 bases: TGTGCCAGCAGCCAAAGTACAGGGGGCTCAGGTACTGAAGCTTTCTTT. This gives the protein CASSQSTGGSGTEAFF.